This T cell receptor (beta chain) was sequenced in a study of T-cell reconstitution after alpha-beta-depleted transplantation in children. This clonotype was detected many times. Its antigen is not identified. Study-level findings and limits: Several hundred expanded graft clones reportedly gave rise to the alpha-beta T cells present about two months after transplant. Newly made T cells mostly supplied T-cell counts and diversity one year after transplant.

Library preparation (for TCRbeta) was performed with unique molecular identifiers. TCRdb reanalysed the PCR reads using MiXCR and keeps one entry per CDR3 protein. The top ten hold just over 4.5% of the sample, which has approximately 190,000 distinct CDR3 sequences, about 6% seen once. This CDR3 has 15 residues. Germline CDR1 reads MDHEN; CDR2 reads SYDVKM. V shed 7 bases and J 3 bases; nucleotides not matched to a gene: 9. The J gene is TRBJ2-3, the V gene TRBV28; 8 positions match TRBD1. The TCR sequence derives from a girl less than two years old with combined immunodeficiency, due to receive a stem cell transplant. The sequencing here drew on PBMCs, taken before TCRalphabeta/CD19-depleted stem cell transplant. The CDR3 region is CASTEGQGGTDTQYF. CDR3 nucleotide sequence: TGTGCCAGCACCGAAGGACAGGGTGGGACAGATACGCAGTATTTT.